This T cell receptor beta chain stems from a study of molecular identifiers for immune sequencing clone quantification. Listed TCR primers, together with previously described methods, were used for the bulk TCR libraries. TCRdb used MiXCR to reprocess the PCR reads, holding one entry per CDR3 protein. The sample includes approximately 100,000 distinct CDR3 sequences, roughly a third of them seen just once. Comments on this clonotype: Antigen specificity is unknown.

Germline lookup yields CDR1 LGHDT and CDR2 YNNKEL (reference sequence). The V gene end was trimmed by 8 bases and the J gene end by 1 base; junction bases not matched to a gene: 16. The CDR3 runs 17 residues. Study-wide results and caveats: With a barcode shared among identical TCR molecules, highly expanded clone sizes could be underestimated.

The material sequenced was naive CD8+ T cells from blood, with Jurkat cell RNA spiked in. Subset reported: FACS-sorted CD8+CD4-CCR7+CD45RA+ naive T cells. This clonotype originated in a human donor in good health. Some libraries in this study had Jurkat cell RNA spiked in. The chain links TRBV3-1 to TRBJ1-1; the match to TRBD1 covers 7 bases. The CDR3 nucleotides are TGTGCCAGCGCCAGTTTATTTCTTGGACAGGCGAACACTGAAGCTTTCTTT. Encoded protein: CASASLFLGQANTEAFF.